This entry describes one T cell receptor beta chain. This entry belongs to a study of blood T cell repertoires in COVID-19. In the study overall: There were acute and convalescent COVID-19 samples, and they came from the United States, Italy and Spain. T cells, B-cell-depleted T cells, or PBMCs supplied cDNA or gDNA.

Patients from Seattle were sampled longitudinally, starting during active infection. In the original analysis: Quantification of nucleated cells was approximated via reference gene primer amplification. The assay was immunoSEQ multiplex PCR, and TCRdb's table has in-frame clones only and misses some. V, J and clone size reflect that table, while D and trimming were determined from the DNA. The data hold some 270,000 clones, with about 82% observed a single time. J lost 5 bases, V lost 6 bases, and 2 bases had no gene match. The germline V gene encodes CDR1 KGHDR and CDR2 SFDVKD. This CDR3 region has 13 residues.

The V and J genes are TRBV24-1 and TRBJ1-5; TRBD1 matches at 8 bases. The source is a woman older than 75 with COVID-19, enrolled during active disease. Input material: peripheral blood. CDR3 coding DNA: TGTGCCACCAGTAGGACAGGGTATCAGCCCCAGCATTTT. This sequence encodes CATSRTGYQPQHF.